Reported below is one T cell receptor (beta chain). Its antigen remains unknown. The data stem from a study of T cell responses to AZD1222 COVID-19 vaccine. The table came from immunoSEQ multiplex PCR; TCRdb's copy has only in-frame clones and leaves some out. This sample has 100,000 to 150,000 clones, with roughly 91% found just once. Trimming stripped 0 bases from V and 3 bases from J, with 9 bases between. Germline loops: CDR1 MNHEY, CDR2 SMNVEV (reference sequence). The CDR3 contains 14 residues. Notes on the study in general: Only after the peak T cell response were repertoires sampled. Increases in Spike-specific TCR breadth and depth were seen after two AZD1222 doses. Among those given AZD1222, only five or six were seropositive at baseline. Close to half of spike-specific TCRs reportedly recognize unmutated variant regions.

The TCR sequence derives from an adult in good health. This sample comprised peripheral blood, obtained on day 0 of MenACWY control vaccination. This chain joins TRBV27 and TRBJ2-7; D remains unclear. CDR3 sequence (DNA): TGTGCCAGCAGTTTATCAGGGTCCTACTACGAGCAGTACTTC. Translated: CASSLSGSYYEQYF.